This TCR beta chain was recovered during a study of graft-versus-host responses after intestinal transplantation. Study context: Recipients had multivisceral, liver-intestinal, or isolated intestinal transplants. Overall study findings and caveats: Peak GvH clone levels in circulation were associated with early post-transplant HvG declines. GvH clones were found in recipient marrow; some appeared first in ileum or blood. Allografts from individuals with graft-donor T cell macrochimerism displayed high graft-versus-host to host-versus-graft clonal ratios.

As regards this clone: Its antigen is undetermined.

TCRdb's table, derived via immunoSEQ multiplex PCR, lists solely in-frame clones and lacks some. The sample consists of some 110,000 clones, 90% to 95% of them appearing once. The V segment lost 1 base and the J segment 4 bases; nucleotides outside the gene matches: 8. From germline, CDR1 is MNHEY and CDR2 SVGAGI. This CDR3 spans 16 amino acids. The receptor was isolated from a human donor who was the organ donor for an intestinal transplant. The J gene is TRBJ2-5, the V gene TRBV6-5; 8 positions match TRBD2. The sample consisted of unstimulated CD4+ T cells sorted from spleen or lymph node cells, taken before transplant. CDR3 coding DNA: TGTGCCAGCAGTTACTTTCGAGCGGGAGCAGGAGAGACCCAGTACTTC. It codes for CASSYFRAGAGETQYF.